These 29 T cell receptor beta chains were all obtained from the same sample, sequenced in a study of T cells in narcolepsy. Sequenced by immunoSEQ multiplex PCR; TCRdb stores in-frame clones only, minus some. The sample has 27,000 or so clones, 86% seen once; the top ten hold more than 0.95%. What was sequenced was CD45RA- memory CD4+ T cells from PBMCs. The receptor source for this set is a human donor with narcolepsy.

This clone showed up just once. The CDR3 reads CATHMTAGSSGANVLTF. Here the CDR3 DNA reads TGTGCCACTCATATGACAGCCGGATCCTCTGGGGCCAACGTCCTGACTTTC. The chain couples TRBV28 to TRBJ2-6; weak D call: TRBD1 (5 bases). The CDR3 spans 17 residues. Germline CDR1 reads MDHEN; CDR2 reads SYDVKM. V was pared by 10 bases and J by 0 bases, with 19 bases between.

The rearrangement links TRBV7-2 to TRBJ1-2; 12 nucleotides align to TRBD1. V lost 6 bases to trimming and J lost 6 bases; unmatched junction nucleotides: 5. The CDR3 has 14 residues. Per germline, CDR1 SGHTA and CDR2 FQGNSA. The DNA of the CDR3 is TGTGCCAGCAGTCGGGACAGGGGGCTCGATGGCTACACCTTC. Translating gives CASSRDRGLDGYTF.

This chain connects TRBV6-5 to TRBJ1-4; 7 bases align to TRBD1. With V trimmed by 3 bases and J by 0 bases, 1 base remained unmatched. Germline values: CDR1 MNHEY, CDR2 SVGAGI. The CDR3 consists of 15 residues. CDR3 DNA sequence: TGTGCCAGCAGTTATACAGGGGCAACTAATGAAAAACTGTTTTTT. Amino acids: CASSYTGATNEKLFF.

This rearrangement joins TRBV10-3 to TRBJ1-5; 8 bases fit TRBD1. The ends lost 6 bases at V and 5 bases at J; junction bases unmatched: 15. CDR3 size: 17 residues. The germline V gene encodes CDR1 ENHRY and CDR2 SYGVKD. CDR3 bases: TGTGCCATCAGCGACACCCGTCAGGGGGCAGGCGATCAGCCCCAGCATTTT. Its protein product is CAISDTRQGAGDQPQHF.

This clone is a singleton in its sample. CDR3 in amino acids: CASTSQGAGNQPQHF. The CDR3 DNA follows: TGTGCCAGTACCAGCCAGGGGGCGGGCAATCAGCCCCAGCATTTT. The chain recombines TRBV19 with TRBJ1-5; 8 bases agree with TRBD1. This CDR3 contains 15 residues. After removal of 7 bases from V and 2 bases from J, the junction contained 7 bases not matched to a gene. Germline V gives CDR1 LNHDA, CDR2 SQIVND (reference sequence).

The chain joins TRBV19 to TRBJ1-2, with 10 bases identical to TRBD1. The CDR3 has 15 amino acids. Germline values: CDR1 LNHDA, CDR2 SQIVND (reference sequence). After removal of 6 bases from V and 4 bases from J, the junction contained 8 bases not matched to a gene. CDR3 region: CASRTDRGRGYGYTF. In DNA form, the CDR3 reads TGTGCCAGTAGGACAGACAGGGGGCGAGGCTATGGCTACACCTTC.

V is TRBV10-2 and J is TRBJ1-1; tentative D call: TRBD1 (6 bases). Germline-derived CDR1 and CDR2 are WSHSY and SAAADI. This CDR3 is 14 amino acids long. Trimming stripped 3 bases from V and 5 bases from J, with 13 bases between. The DNA for the CDR3 is TGCGCCAGCAGTGATCTAGGGGGGACTACTGAAGCTTTCTTT. Protein sequence: CASSDLGGTTEAFF.

V and J are TRBV2 and TRBJ2-1, with a possible D match to TRBD2 (6 bases). CDR3 length equals 17 residues. Trimming cost V 7 bases and J 0 bases, with 19 bases left between them. The germline CDR1 and CDR2 sequences are SNHLY and FYNNEI. The CDR3 sequence is CASNRFGGASSYNEQFF. CDR3 in DNA: TGTGCCAGCAATAGATTTGGAGGGGCTAGCTCCTACAATGAGCAGTTCTTC. The full variable domain, rest sourced from reference TRBV2 and TRBJ2-1, is EPEVTQTPSHQVTQMGQEVILRCVPISNHLYFYWYRQILGQKVEFLVSFYNNEISEKSEIFDDQFSVERPDGSNFTLKIRSTKLEDSAMYFCASNRFGGASSYNEQFFGPGTRLTVL.

In DNA form, the CDR3 reads TGCGCCAGCAGCCAAGGGGGCAACAACAATCAGCCCCAGCATTTT. Residues: CASSQGGNNNQPQHF. This chain connects TRBV4-1 to TRBJ1-5; TRBD1 might be the D (5 bases). Germline V lookup: CDR1 MGHRA, CDR2 YSYEKL. V dropped 1 base and J dropped 3 bases, with 10 bases sitting between them. This CDR3 comprises 15 residues.

The count of this clone is one. The chain is built from TRBV10-2 and TRBJ2-7; tentative D call: TRBD1 (6 bases). The CDR3 has 13 amino acids. The germline CDR1 and CDR2 sequences are WSHSY and SAAADI. Trimming left V 5 bases short and J 3 bases short, with 11 bases between. The CDR3 protein is CASSMDRDYEQYF. The CDR3 DNA sequence: TGCGCCAGCAGTATGGACAGAGACTACGAGCAGTACTTC.

The chain carries TRBV6-5 and TRBJ1-1; a possible D gene is TRBD1 (5 bases). V lost 4 bases and J 6 bases, leaving 12 bases between the germline ends. Germline V lookup: CDR1 MNHEY, CDR2 SVGAGI. CDR3 length: 13 residues. This CDR3 is CASSSVGGAEAFF. DNA for the CDR3: TGTGCCAGCAGTTCCGTGGGAGGGGCTGAAGCTTTCTTT.

The J gene is TRBJ1-2, the V gene TRBV4-1; 7 bases align to TRBD1. This CDR3 is built from 14 residues. Germline CDR1 and CDR2: MGHRA and YSYEKL. With V trimmed by 1 base and J by 7 bases, 6 bases remained unmatched. CDR3 in amino acids: CASSQATGIGGYTF. CDR3 coding DNA: TGCGCCAGCAGCCAAGCGACAGGGATTGGTGGCTACACCTTC.

The chain has TRBV11-2 and TRBJ1-1, with 7 bases that match TRBD1. In germline, CDR1 is SGHAT, CDR2 FQNNGV. V shed 2 bases, J shed 4 bases, and the junction held 7 bases outside the gene matches. The CDR3 runs to 15 residues. This CDR3 is CASSLRAGGATEAFF. The CDR3 bases are TGTGCCAGCAGCTTACGGGCAGGGGGTGCCACTGAAGCTTTCTTT.

V is TRBV9 and J is TRBJ1-2; D call uncertain. Per germline, CDR1 SGDLS and CDR2 YYNGEE. The ends were cut back, 2 bases at V and 0 bases at J, with 11 bases in the middle. The length of the CDR3 is 15 residues. The CDR3 DNA is TGTGCCAGCAGCGTCCTTGCAGCCGCTAACTATGGCTACACCTTC. Translating gives CASSVLAAANYGYTF.

The chain is built from TRBV6-1 and TRBJ1-3; perhaps TRBD1 as D (6 bases). Trimming cost V 4 bases and J 0 bases, with 7 bases left between them. This CDR3 has 14 amino acids. The V gene's germline CDR1 is MNHNS and CDR2 SASEGT. The CDR3 loop is CASSGQVSGNTIYF. The CDR3 DNA sequence: TGTGCCAGCAGTGGACAGGTCTCTGGAAACACCATATATTTT.

This clone was seen only a few times. This chain connects TRBV5-1 to TRBJ1-1; D may be TRBD1 (5 bases). This CDR3 spans 15 amino acids. CDR1 and CDR2 from the germline V gene are SGHRS and YFSETQ. The V end was cut by 1 base, the J end by 4 bases, with 14 bases between. The CDR3 DNA reads TGCGCCAGCAGCTTGTGGGGGGAGAGTAGCACTGAAGCTTTCTTT. Its translation is CASSLWGESSTEAFF.

Comments on this clone: One junction end does not reproduce the germline sequence, and a read error may be involved. The CDR3 spells CARSLDGAGGPLGADTQYF. DNA of the CDR3: TGCGCCCGCAGCTTGGACGGGGCGGGGGGGCCTTTGGGCGCAGATACGCAGTATTTT. J is TRBJ2-3 and V is TRBV5-1; 9 bases match TRBD2. In germline, CDR1 is SGHRS, CDR2 YFSETQ. The CDR3 runs to 19 residues.

The chain links TRBV28 to TRBJ2-7; either TRBD1 or TRBD2 may supply D (6 bases each). The V and J ends lost 3 bases and 2 bases respectively, with 11 bases between them. Germline-derived CDR1 and CDR2 are MDHEN and SYDVKM. This CDR3 contains 14 residues. This chain's CDR3 is CASSLGGPAYEQYV. CDR3 in DNA: TGTGCCAGCAGTTTGGGGGGCCCGGCCTACGAGCAGTACGTC.

V and J are TRBV6-1 and TRBJ2-5, with unresolved D. Trimming took off 7 bases at V and 2 bases at J, with 17 bases between the two ends. Germline V gene sequence: CDR1 MNHNS, CDR2 SASEGT. This CDR3 is 15 amino acids long. The chain's CDR3 is CASIGQTLGQETQYF. In nucleotides, the CDR3 is TGTGCCAGCATAGGGCAGACTCTAGGGCAAGAGACCCAGTACTTC.

This clone showed up just once. This chain uses TRBV10-2 with TRBJ1-2; maybe TRBD1 (6 bases). CDR1 WSHSY and CDR2 SAAADI come from the germline V gene. The CDR3 spans 14 residues. The germline V and J ends were trimmed by 6 bases and 6 bases, with 17 bases remaining between them. The CDR3 region has the DNA TGCGCCAGCAGCGAAGGGGGGGGAGAGGATGGCTACACCTTC. It translates to CASSEGGGEDGYTF.

The CDR3 region has the DNA TGTGCCAGCAGCAGAACAGTTAACTACGAGCAGTACGTC. Its translation is CASSRTVNYEQYV. This sequence joins TRBV5-5 and TRBJ2-7; D remains unclear. Germline V lookup: CDR1 SGHKS, CDR2 YYEKEE (reference sequence). With 4 bases removed from V and 3 bases from J, the gap between germline ends came to 11 bases. CDR3 length: 13 residues.

The V call is TRBV15, the J call TRBJ1-2, with 7 bases that match TRBD1. The junction had 7 bases not matched to a gene; V was cut back by 1 base and J by 2 bases. The CDR3 sequence is 16 residues long. Germline CDR1 and CDR2: LNHNV and YYDKDF (reference sequence). CDR3 protein: CATSRGGGYANYGYTF. The CDR3 nucleotides read TGTGCCACCAGCAGAGGAGGGGGCTACGCCAACTATGGCTACACCTTC.

The chain carries TRBV7-2 and TRBJ2-3, with D perhaps TRBD1 or TRBD2 (6 bases each). The CDR3 spans 16 residues. Germline loops: CDR1 SGHTA, CDR2 FQGNSA. Deletions cut 5 bases from V and 0 bases from J, with 15 bases between. CDR3 DNA: TGTGCCAGCAGCATAGGGGGACTCGTAAGCACAGATACGCAGTATTTT. The encoded protein is CASSIGGLVSTDTQYF.

This rearrangement joins TRBV10-2 to TRBJ1-1; 10 positions match TRBD1. The CDR3 loop spans 16 amino acids. The trim removed 4 bases at V and 12 bases at J, leaving 17 bases unmatched. CDR1 is WSHSY and CDR2 is SAAADI in the germline V gene. The CDR3 region is CASSVGTGERKGRTFF. The CDR3 DNA sequence: TGCGCCAGCAGTGTAGGGACAGGGGAAAGGAAGGGGAGAACTTTCTTT.

CDR3 DNA: TGTGCCAGCAGTTACTTGACAGGGGATGGCTACACCTTC. Translating gives CASSYLTGDGYTF. The V gene is TRBV6-5, the J gene TRBJ1-2, with 8 bases that match TRBD1. Per the germline V gene, CDR1 is MNHEY and CDR2 is SVGAGI. V shed 1 base, J shed 6 bases, and the junction held 1 base outside the gene matches. The CDR3 totals 13 residues.

The chain recombines TRBV10-3 with TRBJ2-3; 10 positions match TRBD2. CDR1 ENHRY and CDR2 SYGVKD come from the germline V gene. With V trimmed by 6 bases and J by 1 base, 4 bases remained unmatched. CDR3 length: 15 residues. The CDR3 spells CAISQRGGGTDTQYF. DNA for the CDR3: TGTGCCATCAGCCAGCGGGGGGGCGGCACAGATACGCAGTATTTT.

The rearrangement links TRBV25-1 to TRBJ2-7; D gene ambiguous. V was pared by 1 base and J by 2 bases, with 12 bases between. The CDR3 consists of 15 residues. CDR1 and CDR2 (germline): MGHDK, SYGVNS. Here the CDR3 DNA reads TGTGCCAGCAGTGAATCCTCCGGCCCCCCCTACGAGCAGTACTTC. It codes for CASSESSGPPYEQYF.

V is TRBV5-1 and J is TRBJ1-1, with TRBD1 identical over 9 bases. Germline assignment: CDR1 SGHRS and CDR2 YFSETQ. This CDR3 comprises 16 residues. Losses at the gene ends were 1 base for V and 1 base for J; bases not matched to a gene: 5. CDR3 in amino acids: CASSLPGTGRNTEAFF. As DNA, the CDR3 is TGCGCCAGCAGCTTGCCCGGGACAGGGAGGAACACTGAAGCTTTCTTT.

V gene TRBV18 combines with J gene TRBJ1-1, with D maybe TRBD1 (6 bases). Germline CDR1 reads KGHSH; CDR2 reads LQKENI. The CDR3 runs to 14 residues. V was trimmed by 3 bases and J by 3 bases, leaving 11 bases between them. The CDR3 DNA reads TGTGCCAGCTCACCGGGGGGCCAGGACACTGAAGCTTTCTTT. Translation gives CASSPGGQDTEAFF.